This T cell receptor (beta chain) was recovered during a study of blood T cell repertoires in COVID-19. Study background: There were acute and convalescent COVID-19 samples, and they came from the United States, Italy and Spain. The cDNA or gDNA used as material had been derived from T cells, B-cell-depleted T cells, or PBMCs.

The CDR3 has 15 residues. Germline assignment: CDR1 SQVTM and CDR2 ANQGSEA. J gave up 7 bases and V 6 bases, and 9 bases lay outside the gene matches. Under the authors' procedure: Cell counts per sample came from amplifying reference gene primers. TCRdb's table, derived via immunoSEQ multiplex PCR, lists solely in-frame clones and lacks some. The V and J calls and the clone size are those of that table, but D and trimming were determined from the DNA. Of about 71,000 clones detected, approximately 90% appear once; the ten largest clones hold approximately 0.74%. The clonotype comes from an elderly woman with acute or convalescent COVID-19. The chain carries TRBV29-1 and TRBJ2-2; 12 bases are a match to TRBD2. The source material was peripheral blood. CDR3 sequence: CSVHGLAGRVGELFF. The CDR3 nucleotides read TGCAGCGTCCACGGACTAGCGGGGAGGGTCGGGGAGCTGTTTTTT.